The 23 T cell receptor beta chains listed next were all sequenced from one sample in a study of graft-versus-host responses after intestinal transplantation (dated by TCRdb to about 2021). No antigens are known for them. Taken with the paper, the label for time point translates to: cells obtained before transplantation from donor or recipient. The library was obtained by the immunoSEQ multiplex PCR assay. TCRdb's version of the immuneACCESS table is confined to in-frame rearrangements and falls short of the full clone set. An unresolved V gene accounts for under half of the shortfall where checked; the remainder is of unknown origin. A total of tens of thousands of clones appear in this sample, 91% of them only once. Clones ranked in the top ten supply approximately 0.096% of the sample. The input for sequencing was unstimulated CD4+ T cells sorted from spleen or lymph node cells, taken before intestinal transplant. The receptors here all came from a human donor who received an intestinal transplant.

The chain links TRBV14 to TRBJ1-2; D not certain. Looked up from germline, CDR1 is SGHDN and CDR2 is FVKESK. Between the trimmed V and J ends, which lost 0 bases and 4 bases, there was a span of 12 bases. The CDR3 runs to 15 residues. CDR3 protein: CASSQDGRFLYGYTF. DNA of the CDR3: TGTGCCAGCAGCCAAGATGGGCGCTTCCTCTATGGCTACACCTTC.

This clone was seen more than once but under ten times. The chain couples TRBV6-5 to TRBJ2-7; the match to TRBD1 covers 7 bases. The CDR3 runs to 14 residues. V lost 6 bases and J lost 5; bases outside the gene matches: 10. Per germline, CDR1 MNHEY and CDR2 SVGAGI. CDR3 residues: CASSLRQGNHEQYF. The CDR3 DNA follows: TGTGCCAGCAGCCTCCGACAGGGTAACCACGAGCAGTACTTC.

The chain joins TRBV10-2 to TRBJ2-6; 13 nucleotides match TRBD2. Germline V gene lookup returns CDR1 WSHSY and CDR2 SAAADI. This CDR3 spans 21 amino acids. With V trimmed by 0 bases and J by 1 base, 9 bases remained unmatched. The CDR3 DNA reads as TGCGCCAGCAGTGAGTCCGCGACTAGCGGGGGGCCTAAGTCTGGGGCCAACGTCCTGACTTTC. It specifies CASSESATSGGPKSGANVLTF.

The rearrangement links TRBV19 to TRBJ1-4; D call uncertain. The germline V gene encodes CDR1 LNHDA and CDR2 SQIVND (reference sequence). The CDR3 is 13 residues long. Trimming removed 4 bases at V and 0 bases at J, with 3 bases between. In DNA, the CDR3 is TGTGCCAGTAGTACAGCAACTAATGAAAAACTGTTTTTT. As protein: CASSTATNEKLFF.

This chain connects TRBV5-5 to TRBJ2-3; a weak D match, TRBD1 (5 bases). The CDR3 spans 16 residues. CDR1 and CDR2 from the germline V gene are SGHKS and YYEKEE (reference sequence). With 5 bases removed from V and 0 bases from J, the gap between germline ends came to 16 bases. The CDR3 loop reads CASSADRTSSTDTQYF. Here the CDR3 DNA reads TGTGCCAGCAGTGCTGACAGAACTTCTAGCACAGATACGCAGTATTTT.

CDR3 nucleotides: TGTGCCACAAGTCTACTCGGGGGGGGGCTCACTGAAGCTTTCTTT. Translated: CATSLLGGGLTEAFF. The chain couples TRBV19 to TRBJ1-1; D is perhaps TRBD1 (6 bases). CDR1 and CDR2 from the germline V gene are LNHDA and SQIVND (reference sequence). Trimming cost V 10 bases and J 4 bases, with 22 bases left between them. The CDR3 sequence is 15 residues long.

The rearrangement joins TRBV5-1 to TRBJ1-3, with 8 bases matching TRBD1. The ends lost 4 bases at V and 4 bases at J; junction bases unmatched: 10. From germline, CDR1 is SGHRS and CDR2 YFSETQ. This CDR3 comprises 16 residues. The DNA of the CDR3 is TGCGCCAGCAGCGAACTTATGGGACAGGCGGGAAACACCATATATTTT. Protein product: CASSELMGQAGNTIYF. The complete variable domain, with remaining parts taken from reference TRBV5-1 and TRBJ1-3, reads KAGVTQTPRYLIKTRGQQVTLSCSPISGHRSVSWYQQTPGQGLQFLFEYFSETQRNKGNFPGRFSGRQFSNSRSEMNVSTLELGDSALYLCASSELMGQAGNTIYFGEGSWLTVV.

The chain is built from TRBV2 and TRBJ2-2, with TRBD1 matching over 7 bases. There are 15 residues in the CDR3. J was trimmed by 4 bases and V by 5 bases; bases with no gene match: 7. CDR1 is SNHLY and CDR2 is FYNNEI in the germline V gene. CDR3 residues: CASSSDRRVTGELFF. The CDR3 coding sequence is TGTGCCAGCAGTTCGGACAGGCGGGTCACCGGGGAGCTGTTTTTT.

The rearrangement uses TRBV18 and TRBJ2-7; D remains ambiguous. Trimming pared 3 bases from V and 3 bases from J, leaving 9 bases between. CDR3 size: 13 residues. Germline V lookup: CDR1 KGHSH, CDR2 LQKENI. In nucleotides, the CDR3 is TGTGCCAGCTCACCCTCTCCTTTCTACGAGCAGTACTTC. This codes for CASSPSPFYEQYF.

This chain uses TRBV2 with TRBJ2-6; maybe TRBD1 (6 bases). The length of the CDR3 is 15 residues. Trimming removed 6 bases at V and 1 base at J, with 10 bases between. Germline V gene data show CDR1 as SNHLY and CDR2 as FYNNEI. CDR3 amino acids: CASRGAGSGANVLTF. CDR3 nucleotides: TGTGCCAGCAGGGGGGCTGGGTCTGGGGCCAACGTCCTGACTTTC.

The chain couples TRBV7-9 to TRBJ2-2; possible D gene TRBD1, 6 bases. Trimming left V 7 bases short and J 4 bases short, with 13 bases between. CDR1 and CDR2 (germline): SEHNR, FQNEAQ (reference sequence). The CDR3 covers 14 residues. The CDR3, as DNA: TGTGCCAGCACGTCAGGGGTGGGCACCGGGGAGCTGTTTTTT. This sequence encodes CASTSGVGTGELFF.

The chain joins TRBV5-1 to TRBJ2-1; 13 nucleotides agree with TRBD2. The CDR3 consists of 16 residues. Trimming at V came to 3 bases and at J to 2 bases, leaving 2 bases not matched to a gene. Germline CDR1 and CDR2: SGHRS and YFSETQ. The CDR3 DNA is TGCGCCAGCAGCTCTGGACTAGCGGGGGCCTACAATGAGCAGTTCTTC. Its translation is CASSSGLAGAYNEQFF.

A few counts support this clone. The gene calls are TRBV10-3 and TRBJ1-2, with D tentatively TRBD1 (6 bases). The CDR3 extends over 15 amino acids. The V gene's germline CDR1 is ENHRY and CDR2 SYGVKD. Trimming removed 5 bases from V and 0 bases from J, with 13 bases in between. CDR3 DNA sequence: TGTGCCATCAGTAGTGTACAGGGTCCTAACTATGGCTACACCTTC. The encoded protein is CAISSVQGPNYGYTF.

The chain has TRBV6-6 and TRBJ2-7, with 7 bases identical to TRBD1. The length of the CDR3 is 13 residues. Germline CDR1 reads MNHNY; CDR2 reads SVGAGI (reference sequence). The V and J ends lost 5 bases and 0 bases, in that order; junction bases with no gene match: 1. CDR3 protein: CASSDRDSYEQYF. In DNA form, the CDR3 reads TGTGCCAGCAGTGACAGGGACTCCTACGAGCAGTACTTC.

The V and J genes are TRBV7-2 and TRBJ2-7; D is possibly TRBD2 (6 bases). In germline, CDR1 is SGHTA, CDR2 FQGNSA. The CDR3 extends over 15 amino acids. Trimming left V 1 base short and J 4 bases short, with 14 bases between. The CDR3 reads CASSLEAGRKYEQYF. The CDR3 coding sequence is TGTGCCAGCAGCTTAGAAGCAGGGAGGAAATACGAGCAGTACTTC.

The V call is TRBV7-6, the J call TRBJ1-1, with TRBD1 identical over 7 bases. V lost 1 base, J lost 4 bases, and 0 bases stayed unmatched. CDR1 SGHVS and CDR2 FNYEAQ come from the germline V gene. CDR3 length: 13 amino acids. The CDR3: CASSLGQGTEAFF. The CDR3 DNA sequence: TGTGCCAGCAGCTTAGGACAGGGCACTGAAGCTTTCTTT.

The chain has TRBV11-3 and TRBJ2-7, with no clear D. CDR3 size: 12 residues. Germline loops: CDR1 SGHNT, CDR2 YENEEA. Trimming removed 5 bases from V and 6 bases from J, with 11 bases in between. The CDR3 DNA reads as TGTGCCAGCAGCGTGGGCCCGACCGAGCAGTACTTC. It codes for CASSVGPTEQYF. The full variable domain, with the rest looked up from reference TRBV11-3 and TRBJ2-7, is EAGVVQSPRYKIIEKKQPVAFWCNPISGHNTLYWYLQNLGQGPELLIRYENEEAVDDSQLPKDRFSAERLKGVDSTLKIQPAELGDSAVYLCASSVGPTEQYFGPGTRLTVT.

This chain links TRBV30 with TRBJ2-7, with 9 nucleotides matching TRBD1. CDR1 is GTSNPN and CDR2 is SVGIG in the germline V gene (reference sequence). The V segment lost 2 bases and the J segment 6 bases; nucleotides outside the gene matches: 8. The CDR3 has 14 residues. In DNA, the CDR3 is TGTGCCTGGAGTCCCGGGACAGGGAGAGGCGAGCAGTACTTC. Translated: CAWSPGTGRGEQYF.

The chain has TRBV10-2 and TRBJ2-2; TRBD2 matches at 10 bases. The junction had 9 bases not matched to a gene; V was cut back by 0 bases and J by 8 bases. The CDR3 runs 17 residues. Germline values: CDR1 WSHSY, CDR2 SAAADI. Here the CDR3 reads CASSESKTSGWLGELFF. The CDR3 region has the DNA TGCGCCAGCAGTGAGTCGAAGACTAGCGGGTGGTTGGGGGAGCTGTTTTTT.

The rearrangement uses TRBV7-9 and TRBJ2-7, with D possibly being TRBD1 (5 bases). V shed 2 bases and J shed 4 bases, with 6 bases lying between them. The V gene's germline CDR1 is SEHNR and CDR2 FQNEAQ (reference sequence). The CDR3 is made up of 12 amino acids. CDR3 in amino acids: CASSLTGYEQYF. The CDR3 DNA sequence: TGTGCCAGCAGCTTAACAGGTTACGAGCAGTACTTC. The whole variable domain, remainder taken from reference TRBV7-9 and TRBJ2-7, is DTGVSQNPRHKITKRGQNVTFRCDPISEHNRLYWYRQTLGQGPEFLTYFQNEAQLEKSRLLSDRFSAERPKGSFSTLEIQRTEQGDSAMYLCASSLTGYEQYFGPGTRLTVT.

This sequence joins TRBV10-3 and TRBJ1-2, with 8 bases aligning to TRBD1. The ends lost 3 bases at V and 2 bases at J; junction bases unmatched: 5. Germline V gives CDR1 ENHRY, CDR2 SYGVKD. The CDR3 runs to 15 residues. The CDR3: CAISDGGQVNYGYTF. As DNA, the CDR3 is TGTGCCATCAGTGATGGGGGACAGGTGAACTATGGCTACACCTTC.

This chain links TRBV7-9 with TRBJ2-4; 8 nucleotides match TRBD1. Unmatched junction bases numbered 17, after V lost 5 bases and J lost 8 bases. CDR3 length equals 17 residues. Germline loops: CDR1 SEHNR, CDR2 FQNEAQ (reference sequence). Here the CDR3 DNA reads TGTGCCAGCAGCCCACGGACAGGGCTAGGATTGAGGGACATTCAGTACTTC. Translating gives CASSPRTGLGLRDIQYF.

The chain combines TRBV9 with TRBJ1-1, with TRBD1 identical over 7 bases. CDR1 SGDLS and CDR2 YYNGEE come from the germline V gene. V shed 4 bases, J shed 6 bases, and the junction held 3 bases outside the gene matches. The CDR3 consists of 12 residues. CDR3 nucleotide sequence: TGTGCCAGCAGCTCCGGGACAGCTGAAGCTTTCTTT. Its translation is CASSSGTAEAFF. Variable domain in full (rest from reference TRBV9 and TRBJ1-1): DSGVTQTPKHLITATGQRVTLRCSPRSGDLSVYWYQQSLDQGLQFLIQYYNGEERAKGNILERFSAQQFPDLHSELNLSSLELGDSALYFCASSSGTAEAFFGQGTRLTVV.